This T cell receptor (beta chain) was obtained from a study of early stage breast cancer tumors. Assay used: immunoSEQ multiplex PCR; TCRdb lists only in-frame clones, some missing. The table records tens of thousands of clones, more than 60% of them present only once. This CDR3 has 18 amino acids. Trimming took off 4 bases at V and 3 bases at J, with 22 bases between the two ends. CDR1 and CDR2 (germline): SGHRS, YFSETQ. This TCR derives from a person aged 25-39 years with breast cancer. The rearrangement links TRBV5-1 to TRBJ2-2; D tentatively fits TRBD1 or TRBD2 (5 bases each). The material sequenced was blood. The CDR3 here is CASSQRVGSLRDTGELFF. CDR3 sequence (DNA): TGCGCCAGCAGCCAGAGGGTCGGCTCCCTCAGGGACACCGGGGAGCTGTTTTTT.